A selection of T cell receptor beta chains follows, all from one sample in a study of T cells after yellow fever vaccination. Each CDR3 protein is one row after TCRdb ran MiXCR on the 5' RACE reads. The sample carries over 150,000 distinct CDR3 sequences, around 7.3% recorded once. The sample in question was CD4+ T cells sorted from PBMCs, obtained 5 days after the first yellow fever vaccination. The receptors stem from a man aged 18 to 29 who received the YFV17D yellow fever vaccine. The CDR3 runs from the conserved cysteine through the conserved F or W. A D gene is named only where the DNA matches it firmly. Clone size, where shown, is once, few, many, or a class for clones that have expanded.

TRBV5-1	TRBD1	TRBJ2-5	many	CASSLGRGRQETQYF	TGCGCCAGCAGCTTGGGAAGGGGGCGACAAGAGACCCAGTACTTC
TRBV12-3/TRBV12-4	TRBD1	TRBJ1-5	few	CASSDPGQRNQPQHF	TGTGCCAGCAGTGACCCGGGACAGCGAAATCAGCCCCAGCATTTT
TRBV7-2	-	TRBJ2-5	many	CASSRYRRETQYF	TGTGCCAGCAGCCGCTACAGGCGAGAGACCCAGTACTTC
TRBV4-2	-	TRBJ1-1	-	CASSQDRQVNTEAFF	TGTGCCAGCAGCCAAGATCGGCAGGTTAACACTGAAGCTTTCTTT
TRBV9	-	TRBJ2-1	-	CASSVEWASSNEQFF	TGTGCCAGCAGCGTAGAATGGGCTAGCAGTAATGAGCAGTTCTTC
TRBV20-1	-	TRBJ2-6	many	CSARSGSSGANVLTF	TGCAGTGCTAGGTCCGGCTCCTCTGGGGCCAACGTCCTGACTTTC
TRBV12-3/TRBV12-4	-	TRBJ2-2	many	CASSLEGGTGELFF	TGTGCCAGCAGTCTAGAAGGGGGCACCGGGGAGCTGTTTTTT
TRBV18	-	TRBJ1-1	-	CASSPTEESLTGFF	TGTGCCAGCTCACCCACAGAGGAGTCCCTAACGGGTTTCTTT
TRBV7-3	-	TRBJ1-1	many	CASSPHGDLTEAFF	TGTGCCAGCAGCCCCCATGGGGATTTGACTGAAGCTTTCTTT
TRBV7-2	TRBD1	TRBJ2-6	few	CASLRDRPLSGANVLTF	TGTGCCAGCCTTCGGGACAGGCCACTCTCTGGGGCCAACGTCCTGACTTTC
TRBV7-6	-	TRBJ2-1	many	CASSLASRYDEQFF	TGTGCCAGCAGCTTAGCGTCCCGGTATGATGAGCAGTTCTTC
TRBV7-9	TRBD1	TRBJ2-2	few	CASSSIRGRVSGELFF	TGTGCCAGCAGCTCCATTAGGGGGCGCGTGTCCGGGGAGCTGTTTTTT
TRBV5-6	TRBD1	TRBJ2-7	many	CASSRATGAYEQYF	TGTGCCAGCAGCCGCGCGACAGGGGCCTACGAGCAGTACTTC
TRBV12-3/TRBV12-4	TRBD2	TRBJ2-1	-	CASSFSTSGGANEQFF	TGTGCCAGCAGTTTCTCAACTAGCGGGGGGGCCAATGAGCAGTTCTTC
TRBV20-1	TRBD2	TRBJ2-3	many	CSVEYGGSFTDTQYF	TGCAGTGTCGAATACGGCGGGAGTTTCACAGATACGCAGTATTTT
TRBV20-1	TRBD1	TRBJ1-2	many	CSANDRGTYGYTF	TGCAGTGCAAATGACAGGGGGACCTATGGCTACACCTTC
TRBV5-1	TRBD1	TRBJ2-2	many	CASRVTGGADTGELFF	TGCGCCAGCAGGGTGACAGGGGGCGCGGACACCGGGGAGCTGTTTTTT
TRBV7-3	-	TRBJ2-5	few	CASSPRRGETQYF	TGTGCCAGCAGCCCCCGGCGGGGAGAGACCCAGTACTTC
TRBV12-3/TRBV12-4	TRBD2	TRBJ2-1	many	CASSLTSGVYEQFF	TGTGCCAGCAGTTTAACTAGCGGGGTCTATGAGCAGTTCTTC
TRBV7-3	-	TRBJ2-3	many	CASSPRWGPGTQYF	TGTGCCAGCAGCCCCAGGTGGGGGCCTGGTACGCAGTATTTT
TRBV6-1	TRBD1	TRBJ1-1	-	CASSDPWTGGNTEAFF	TGTGCCAGCAGTGACCCTTGGACAGGGGGAAATACTGAAGCTTTCTTT
TRBV4-2	-	TRBJ2-1	many	CASSNDPSSYNEQFF	TGTGCCAGCAGCAACGACCCGAGCTCCTACAATGAGCAGTTCTTC
TRBV7-2	TRBD2	TRBJ2-3	many	CASSRNSGGGTDTQYF	TGTGCCAGCAGCCGAAACAGCGGGGGGGGCACAGATACGCAGTATTTT
TRBV3-1	-	TRBJ1-1	few	CASSQDPRAGTFF	TGTGCCAGCAGCCAAGATCCCCGGGCGGGAACTTTCTTT
TRBV25-1	-	TRBJ1-5	many	CASSAAANQPQHF	TGTGCCAGCAGTGCGGCAGCCAATCAGCCCCAGCATTTT
TRBV15	-	TRBJ2-7	few	CATSRVGWGSRYEQYF	TGTGCCACCAGCAGAGTAGGTTGGGGATCTCGGTACGAGCAGTACTTC
TRBV12-3/TRBV12-4	-	TRBJ2-3	many	CASTPQGTDTQYF	TGTGCCAGCACGCCTCAGGGCACAGATACGCAGTATTTT
TRBV20-1	-	TRBJ1-6	many	CSAKGYDSPLHF	TGCAGTGCTAAGGGGTATGATTCACCCCTCCACTTT
TRBV15	-	TRBJ1-1	many	CATSRGWGPAFF	TGTGCCACCAGCAGAGGGTGGGGCCCGGCTTTCTTT
TRBV21-1	-	TRBJ2-2	many	CASSSRQGSANLNTGELFF	TGTGCCAGCAGCAGCCGACAGGGCTCCGCGAATCTAAACACCGGGGAGCTGTTTTTT
TRBV20-1	TRBD2	TRBJ2-1	many	CSAKRGSYNEQFF	TGCAGTGCCAAGCGGGGGTCCTACAATGAGCAGTTCTTC
TRBV7-9	-	TRBJ2-5	few	CASSLRGVAPHQETQYF	TGTGCCAGCAGCTTAAGGGGAGTAGCCCCCCACCAAGAGACCCAGTACTTC
TRBV5-4	-	TRBJ1-2	many	CASSPPGKSYGYTF	TGTGCCAGCAGCCCCCCCGGCAAGAGCTATGGCTACACCTTC
TRBV11-3	-	TRBJ2-1	-	CASSLDPEVNEQFF	TGTGCCAGCAGCTTAGACCCGGAGGTCAATGAGCAGTTCTTC
TRBV3-1	-	TRBJ2-7	-	CASSPSPPPGRTYEQYF	TGTGCCAGCAGCCCGTCTCCACCACCGGGCCGGACCTACGAGCAGTACTTC
TRBV29-1	-	TRBJ1-1	-	CSVEKPENTEAFF	TGCAGCGTTGAAAAACCGGAGAACACTGAAGCTTTCTTT
TRBV4-3	-	TRBJ2-7	-	CASSQDYRTEYEQYF	TGCGCCAGCAGCCAAGATTATCGGACGGAGTACGAGCAGTACTTC
TRBV6-2/TRBV6-3	TRBD2	TRBJ2-1	few	CATAGTSGGFEQFF	TGTGCCACCGCCGGGACTAGCGGGGGGTTTGAGCAGTTCTTC
TRBV7-2	-	TRBJ2-7	few	CASSLQGASYEQYF	TGTGCCAGCAGCTTACAAGGGGCCTCCTACGAGCAGTACTTC
TRBV12-3/TRBV12-4	-	TRBJ2-5	many	CASSFKGQETQYF	TGTGCCAGCAGTTTTAAAGGCCAAGAGACCCAGTACTTC
TRBV4-1	TRBD2	TRBJ2-3	many	CASSQVGGLAGGLSTDTQYF	TGCGCCAGCAGCCAAGTCGGAGGACTAGCGGGGGGGCTTAGCACAGATACGCAGTATTTT
TRBV7-2	-	TRBJ2-5	many	CASSWTIQETQYF	TGTGCCAGCAGCTGGACCATCCAAGAGACCCAGTACTTC
TRBV29-1	TRBD1	TRBJ1-5	few	CSLRTQFGYAGQGCQPQHF	TGCAGCCTCCGGACCCAATTTGGGTACGCCGGACAGGGCTGTCAGCCCCAGCATTTT
TRBV12-5	TRBD1	TRBJ2-1	many	CASVRTRDRGFNEQFF	TGTGCTAGTGTCCGAACCCGGGACAGGGGTTTCAATGAGCAGTTCTTC
TRBV10-3	-	TRBJ1-3	few	CAISGQQGSSGNTIYF	TGTGCCATCAGTGGCCAACAGGGTAGCTCTGGAAACACCATATATTTT
TRBV6-5	TRBD1	TRBJ2-3	many	CASSYSFPGQRTDTQYF	TGTGCCAGCAGTTACTCGTTCCCGGGACAGCGCACAGATACGCAGTATTTT
TRBV20-1	-	TRBJ1-6	many	CSARGSAGDYNSPLHF	TGCAGTGCTAGAGGGTCCGCGGGGGATTATAATTCACCCCTCCACTTT
TRBV7-9	-	TRBJ2-7	many	CASSRLGDRSYEQYF	TGTGCCAGCAGCCGCCTTGGGGATCGCTCCTACGAGCAGTACTTC
TRBV6-2/TRBV6-3	-	TRBJ2-5	few	CASSYSSKTQYF	TGTGCCAGCAGTTACTCGTCGAAGACCCAGTACTTC
TRBV5-1	TRBD1	TRBJ2-7	many	CASSLETGQGTAYEQYF	TGCGCCAGCAGCTTGGAAACGGGACAGGGGACAGCCTACGAGCAGTACTTC